This TCR beta chain was identified in a study of blood T cell repertoires in COVID-19 (TCRdb year 2020). Broadly, across the study: Samples covering the acute and convalescent phases of COVID-19 were provided by collaborators in the United States, Italy and Spain. Samples came from the ongoing ImmuneRACE study (first 160 participants) plus 1,254 subjects from 6 global collaborators. The material from the prospective study consisted of cDNA or gDNA derived from T cells, B-cell-depleted T cells, or PBMCs. The repertoires were made available in a free public database intended to serve as a resource for research on the immune response to SARS-CoV-2. HLA class I and class II types, where available, came from metadata supplied by the sample provider rather than from assay-based typing. Subjects who had been exposed to COVID-19, were actively infected with it, or had recovered from it provided the deeply sampled blood TCRbeta repertoires that made up the dataset. Nearly every sample came with metadata listing a de-identified subject ID, COVID-19 status, age in years and sex. The paper as a whole reports these results and caveats: The amount of clinical and demographic metadata varied by source and participant and was provided uncurated.

Participants in the prospective study were enrolled through a virtual design, were aged roughly 18 to 100 years, and lived in approximately 25 United States geographic areas. In the prospective study, participants were assigned to cohorts based on the clinical history participants reported in a screening survey and a study questionnaire. For ImmuneRACE Cohort 3, a participant was defined as recovered based on two consecutive negative NP/OP PCR tests, clearance by a healthcare professional, or resolution of symptoms. Each participant in the prospective study had whole blood, serum and a nasopharyngeal or oropharyngeal swab collected by mobile phlebotomists. Participants in the prospective study had the option to provide additional blood draws and questionnaires over a 2-month period. Before DNA extraction, prospective study blood samples were shipped either frozen or at room temperature. The CDR3 goes from the cysteine to the phenylalanine over 15 residues. The entry retains the CDR3 DNA only, 45 bases that are in frame from base 1. Trimming costs V 5 bases and J 3 bases, and their ends lie 17 bases apart. The germline V gene gives CDR1 as SGHNT and CDR2 as YENEEA.

As concerns this clone: This clone's antigen is unknown. There are no base qualities to consult, and no much larger clone falls within one base.

TCRbeta CDR3 regions were amplified from genomic DNA using the immunoSEQ Assay, a bias-controlled multiplex PCR. The source study handled its data this way. Within the assay, amplification of reference gene primers was used to estimate how many nucleated cells each sample contained. Sequence reads were collapsed and filtered to measure the absolute abundance of every unique TCRbeta CDR3 rearrangement. For each sample, productive Simpson clonality was calculated as the square root of Simpson's diversity index over productive rearrangements. As stored in TCRdb, this immuneACCESS dataset retains in-frame rearrangements with V and J assigned. A fraction of the clones does not appear; measured against another copy, unresolved V genes explain less than half of the discrepancy, and the remainder lacks a known reason. V and J calls and clone size follow that table, whereas D and trimming were derived from the DNA. In this sample the table shows 250,000 or so clones, roughly 82% of which occur a single time. The ten largest account for roughly 2% of the sample.

The sequencing input was PBMCs or T cells enriched from blood (not recorded which). The receptor chain draws on TRBV11-3 and TRBJ2-7; TRBD1 is a possible D gene, resting on 6 matching bases. This clonotype originated in a woman between 45 and 65 years old who had recovered from COVID-19. The sequenced DNA is TGTGCCAGCAGCCCAGTAATTCCGGACAGCTACGAGCAGTACTTC. Its translation is CASSPVIPDSYEQYF.